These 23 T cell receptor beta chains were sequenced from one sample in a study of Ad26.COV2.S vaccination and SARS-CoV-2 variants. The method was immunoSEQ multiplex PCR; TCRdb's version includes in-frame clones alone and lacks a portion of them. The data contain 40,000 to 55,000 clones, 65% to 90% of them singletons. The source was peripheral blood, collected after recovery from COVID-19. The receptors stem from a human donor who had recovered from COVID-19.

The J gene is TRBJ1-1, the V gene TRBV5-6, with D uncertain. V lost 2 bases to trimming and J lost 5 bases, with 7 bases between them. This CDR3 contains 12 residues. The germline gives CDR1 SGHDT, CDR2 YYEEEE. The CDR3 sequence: CASSLGRTEAFF. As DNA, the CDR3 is TGTGCCAGCAGCTTAGGGAGGACTGAAGCTTTCTTT.

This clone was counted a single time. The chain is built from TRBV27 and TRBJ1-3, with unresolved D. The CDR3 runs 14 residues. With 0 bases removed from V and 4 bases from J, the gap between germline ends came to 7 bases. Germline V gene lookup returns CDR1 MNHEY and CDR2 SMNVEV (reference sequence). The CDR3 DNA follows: TGTGCCAGCAGTTTATCGGGAAAGGGAAACACCATATATTTT. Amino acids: CASSLSGKGNTIYF.

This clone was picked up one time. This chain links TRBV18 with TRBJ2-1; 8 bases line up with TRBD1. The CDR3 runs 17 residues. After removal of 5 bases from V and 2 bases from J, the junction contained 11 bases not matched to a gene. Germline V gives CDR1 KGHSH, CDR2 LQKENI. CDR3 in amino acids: CASSATRTGSAYNEQFF. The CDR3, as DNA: TGTGCCAGCTCAGCGACCCGGACAGGGAGCGCCTACAATGAGCAGTTCTTC.

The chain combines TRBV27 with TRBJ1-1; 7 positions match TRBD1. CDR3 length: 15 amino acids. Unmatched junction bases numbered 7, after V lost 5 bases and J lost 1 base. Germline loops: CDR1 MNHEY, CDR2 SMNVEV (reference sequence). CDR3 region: CASSEHRQGNTEAFF. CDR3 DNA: TGTGCCAGCAGTGAACATAGACAGGGGAACACTGAAGCTTTCTTT.

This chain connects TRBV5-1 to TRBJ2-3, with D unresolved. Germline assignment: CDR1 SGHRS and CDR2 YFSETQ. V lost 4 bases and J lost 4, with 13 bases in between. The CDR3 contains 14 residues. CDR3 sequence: CASSGESRSDTQYF. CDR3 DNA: TGCGCCAGCAGCGGAGAGAGTCGTTCAGATACGCAGTATTTT. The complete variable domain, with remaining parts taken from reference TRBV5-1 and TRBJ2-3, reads KAGVTQTPRYLIKTRGQQVTLSCSPISGHRSVSWYQQTPGQGLQFLFEYFSETQRNKGNFPGRFSGRQFSNSRSEMNVSTLELGDSALYLCASSGESRSDTQYFGPGTRLTVL.

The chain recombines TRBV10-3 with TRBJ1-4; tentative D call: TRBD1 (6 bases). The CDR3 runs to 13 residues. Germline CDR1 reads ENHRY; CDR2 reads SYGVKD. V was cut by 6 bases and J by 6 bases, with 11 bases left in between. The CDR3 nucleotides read TGTGCCATCAGACAGGGATCCGATGAAAAACTGTTTTTT. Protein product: CAIRQGSDEKLFF.

CDR3 coding DNA: TGTGCCAGCAGATCAGGGACAGGGGGATTGTCAGCTTTCTTT. Translation gives CASRSGTGGLSAFF. The gene calls are TRBV2 and TRBJ1-1, with TRBD1 identical over 11 bases. This CDR3 comprises 14 residues. Per the germline V gene, CDR1 is SNHLY and CDR2 is FYNNEI. Losses at the gene ends were 6 bases for V and 10 bases for J; bases not matched to a gene: 10.

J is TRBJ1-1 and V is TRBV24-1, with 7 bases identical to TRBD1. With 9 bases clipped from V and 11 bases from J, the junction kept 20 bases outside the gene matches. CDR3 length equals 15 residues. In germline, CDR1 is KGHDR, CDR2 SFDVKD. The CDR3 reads CATSQGDSPSREAFF. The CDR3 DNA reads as TGTGCCACCTCCCAAGGGGACAGCCCCTCCCGGGAGGCTTTCTTT.

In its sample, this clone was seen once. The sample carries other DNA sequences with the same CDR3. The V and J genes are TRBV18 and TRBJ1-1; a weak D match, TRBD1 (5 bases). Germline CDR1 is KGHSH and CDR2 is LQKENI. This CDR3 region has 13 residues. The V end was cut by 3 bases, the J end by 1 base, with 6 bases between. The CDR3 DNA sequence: TGTGCCAGCTCACCGGGGGGGAACACTGAAGCTTTCTTT. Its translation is CASSPGGNTEAFF.

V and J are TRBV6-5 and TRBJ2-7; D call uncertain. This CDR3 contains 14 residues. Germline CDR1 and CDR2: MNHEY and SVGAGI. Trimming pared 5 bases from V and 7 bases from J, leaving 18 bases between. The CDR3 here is CASSQSGAGAEQYV. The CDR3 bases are TGTGCCAGCAGTCAATCTGGAGCCGGCGCTGAGCAGTACGTC.

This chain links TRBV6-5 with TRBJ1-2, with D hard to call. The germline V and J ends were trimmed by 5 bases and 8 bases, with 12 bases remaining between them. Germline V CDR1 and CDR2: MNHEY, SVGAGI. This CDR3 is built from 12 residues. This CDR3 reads CASSRSGVGYTF. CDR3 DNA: TGTGCCAGCAGTAGATCAGGTGTAGGCTACACCTTC.

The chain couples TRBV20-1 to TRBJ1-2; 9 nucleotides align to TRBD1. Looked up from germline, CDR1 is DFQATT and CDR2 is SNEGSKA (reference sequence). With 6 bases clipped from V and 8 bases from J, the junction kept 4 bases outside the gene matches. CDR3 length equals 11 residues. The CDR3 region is CSAWDRAGYTF. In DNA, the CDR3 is TGCAGTGCATGGGACAGGGCGGGCTACACCTTC.

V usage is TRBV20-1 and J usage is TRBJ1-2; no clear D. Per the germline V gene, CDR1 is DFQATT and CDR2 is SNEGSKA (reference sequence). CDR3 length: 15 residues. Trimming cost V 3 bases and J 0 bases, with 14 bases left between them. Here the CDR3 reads CSASSVGGPNYGYTF. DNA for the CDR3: TGCAGTGCTAGTTCGGTCGGAGGCCCTAACTATGGCTACACCTTC.

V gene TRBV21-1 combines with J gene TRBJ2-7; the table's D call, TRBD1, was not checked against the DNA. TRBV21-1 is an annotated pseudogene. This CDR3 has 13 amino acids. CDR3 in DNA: TGTGCCAGCGTCCGGGACAGGGTCTACGAGCAGTACGTC. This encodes CASVRDRVYEQYV.

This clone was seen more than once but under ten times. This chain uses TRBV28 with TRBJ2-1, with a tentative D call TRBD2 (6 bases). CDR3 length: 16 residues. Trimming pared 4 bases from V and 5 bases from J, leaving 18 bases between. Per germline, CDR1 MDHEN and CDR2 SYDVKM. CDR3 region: CASSYIGTPRNNEQFF. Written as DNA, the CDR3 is TGTGCCAGCAGTTACATCGGGACTCCACGGAACAATGAGCAGTTCTTC. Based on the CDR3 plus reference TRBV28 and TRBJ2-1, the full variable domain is DVKVTQSSRYLVKRTGEKVFLECVQDMDHENMFWYRQDPGLGLRLIYFSYDVKMKEKGDIPEGYSVSREKKERFSLILESASTNQTSMYLCASSYIGTPRNNEQFFGPGTRLTVL.

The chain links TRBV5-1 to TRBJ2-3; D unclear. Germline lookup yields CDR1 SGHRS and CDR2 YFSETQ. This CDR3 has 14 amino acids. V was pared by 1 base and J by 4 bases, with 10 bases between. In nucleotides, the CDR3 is TGCGCCAGCAGCTTGCAGTCCCGAGCAGATACGCAGTATTTT. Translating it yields CASSLQSRADTQYF.

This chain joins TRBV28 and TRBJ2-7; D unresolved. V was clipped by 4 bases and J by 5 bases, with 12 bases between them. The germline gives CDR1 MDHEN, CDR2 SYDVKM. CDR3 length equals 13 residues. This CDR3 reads CASSSTLRHEQYF. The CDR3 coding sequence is TGTGCCAGCAGTTCGACCCTACGGCACGAGCAGTACTTC. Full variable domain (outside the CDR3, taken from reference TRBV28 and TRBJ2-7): DVKVTQSSRYLVKRTGEKVFLECVQDMDHENMFWYRQDPGLGLRLIYFSYDVKMKEKGDIPEGYSVSREKKERFSLILESASTNQTSMYLCASSSTLRHEQYFGPGTRLTVT.

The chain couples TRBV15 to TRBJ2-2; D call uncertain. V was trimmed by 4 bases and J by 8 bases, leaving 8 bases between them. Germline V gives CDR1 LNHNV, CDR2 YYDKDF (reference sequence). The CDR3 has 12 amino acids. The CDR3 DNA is TGTGCCACCAGCAACCCCCCGGGGGAGCTGTTTTTT. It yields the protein CATSNPPGELFF.

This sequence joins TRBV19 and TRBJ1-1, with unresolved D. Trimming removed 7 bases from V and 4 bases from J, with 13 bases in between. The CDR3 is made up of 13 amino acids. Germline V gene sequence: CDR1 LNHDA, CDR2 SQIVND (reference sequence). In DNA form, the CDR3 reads TGTGCCAGTAATCGGCTTAGTGGCACTGAAGCTTTCTTT. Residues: CASNRLSGTEAFF. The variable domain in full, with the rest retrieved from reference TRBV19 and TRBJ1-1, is DGGITQSPKYLFRKEGQNVTLSCEQNLNHDAMYWYRQDPGQGLRLIYYSQIVNDFQKGDIAEGYSVSREKKESFPLTVTSAQKNPTAFYLCASNRLSGTEAFFGQGTRLTVV.

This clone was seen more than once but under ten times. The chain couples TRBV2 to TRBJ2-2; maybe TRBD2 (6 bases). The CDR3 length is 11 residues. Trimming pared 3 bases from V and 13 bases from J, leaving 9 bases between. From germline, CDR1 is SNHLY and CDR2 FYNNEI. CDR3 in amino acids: CASSDQGGLFF. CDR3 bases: TGTGCCAGCAGTGATCAGGGAGGGCTGTTTTTT.

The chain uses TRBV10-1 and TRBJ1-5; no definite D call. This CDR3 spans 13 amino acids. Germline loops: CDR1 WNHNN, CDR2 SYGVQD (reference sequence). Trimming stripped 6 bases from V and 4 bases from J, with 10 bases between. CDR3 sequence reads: CASSPGGNQPQHF. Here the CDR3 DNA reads TGCGCCAGCAGCCCAGGAGGGAATCAGCCCCAGCATTTT.

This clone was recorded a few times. CDR3 protein: CATSVGRDYTF. Written as DNA, the CDR3 is TGTGCCACGAGCGTGGGGCGGGACTACACCTTC. V gene TRBV10-3 combines with J gene TRBJ1-2; possible D gene TRBD1, 5 bases. CDR3 length: 11 residues. Germline assignment: CDR1 ENHRY and CDR2 SYGVKD. V was pared by 10 bases and J by 10 bases, with 16 bases between.

In nucleotides, the CDR3 is TGTGCCAGCAGCAACCACAGGGGATCCACCGGGGAGCTGTTTTTT. Translated: CASSNHRGSTGELFF. The chain couples TRBV6-5 to TRBJ2-2; TRBD1 matches 7 bases. With 6 bases clipped from V and 4 bases from J, the junction kept 8 bases outside the gene matches. This CDR3 comprises 15 residues. Per the germline V gene, CDR1 is MNHEY and CDR2 is SVGAGI.